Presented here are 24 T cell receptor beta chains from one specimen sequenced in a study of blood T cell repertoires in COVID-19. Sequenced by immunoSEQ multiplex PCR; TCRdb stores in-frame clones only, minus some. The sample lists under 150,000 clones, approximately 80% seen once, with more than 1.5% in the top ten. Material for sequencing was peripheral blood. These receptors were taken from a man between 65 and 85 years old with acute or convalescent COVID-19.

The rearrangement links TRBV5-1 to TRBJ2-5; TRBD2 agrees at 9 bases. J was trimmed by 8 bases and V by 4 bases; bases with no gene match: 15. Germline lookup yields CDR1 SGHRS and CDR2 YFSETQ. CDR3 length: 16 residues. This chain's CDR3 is CASSPSSGGPSETQYF. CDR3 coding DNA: TGCGCCAGCAGCCCAAGTAGCGGGGGACCCTCGGAAACCCAGTACTTC. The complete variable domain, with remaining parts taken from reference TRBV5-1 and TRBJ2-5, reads KAGVTQTPRYLIKTRGQQVTLSCSPISGHRSVSWYQQTPGQGLQFLFEYFSETQRNKGNFPGRFSGRQFSNSRSEMNVSTLELGDSALYLCASSPSSGGPSETQYFGPGTRLLVL.

The CDR3, as DNA: TGTGCCAGTAGTATGGGCAGAACTGAAAAACTGTTTTTT. It yields the protein CASSMGRTEKLFF. This chain links TRBV19 with TRBJ1-4; D gene uncertain. Looked up from germline, CDR1 is LNHDA and CDR2 is SQIVND (reference sequence). Trimming removed 3 bases at V and 7 bases at J, with 9 bases between. This CDR3 has 13 residues.

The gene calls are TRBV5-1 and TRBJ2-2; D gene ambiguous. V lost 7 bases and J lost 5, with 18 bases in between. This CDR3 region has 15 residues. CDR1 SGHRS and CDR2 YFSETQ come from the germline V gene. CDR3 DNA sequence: TGCGCCAGCTCCCTAACGGTGGTGAATACCGGGGAGCTGTTTTTT. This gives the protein CASSLTVVNTGELFF.

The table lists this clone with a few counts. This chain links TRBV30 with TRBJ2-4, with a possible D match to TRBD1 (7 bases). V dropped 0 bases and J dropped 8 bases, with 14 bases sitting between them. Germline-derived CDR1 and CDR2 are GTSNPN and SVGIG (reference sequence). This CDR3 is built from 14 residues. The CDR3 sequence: CAWSVGGGPDIQYF. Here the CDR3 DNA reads TGTGCCTGGAGTGTAGGAGGGGGCCCAGACATTCAGTACTTC.

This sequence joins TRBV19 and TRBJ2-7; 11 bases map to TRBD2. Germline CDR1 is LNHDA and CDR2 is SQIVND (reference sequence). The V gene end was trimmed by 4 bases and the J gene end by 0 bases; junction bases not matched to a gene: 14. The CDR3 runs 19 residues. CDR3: CASSSVRLAGTVPSYEQYF. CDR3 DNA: TGTGCCAGTAGTAGCGTGCGACTAGCGGGGACCGTACCCTCCTACGAGCAGTACTTC. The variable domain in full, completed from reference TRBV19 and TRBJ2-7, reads DGGITQSPKYLFRKEGQNVTLSCEQNLNHDAMYWYRQDPGQGLRLIYYSQIVNDFQKGDIAEGYSVSREKKESFPLTVTSAQKNPTAFYLCASSSVRLAGTVPSYEQYFGPGTRLTVT.

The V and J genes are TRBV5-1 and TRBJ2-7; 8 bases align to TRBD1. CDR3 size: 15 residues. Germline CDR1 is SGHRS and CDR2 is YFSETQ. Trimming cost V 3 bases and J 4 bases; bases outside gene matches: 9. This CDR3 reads CASSSKRTGFYEQYF. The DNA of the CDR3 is TGCGCCAGCAGCTCCAAACGGACAGGGTTTTACGAGCAGTACTTC. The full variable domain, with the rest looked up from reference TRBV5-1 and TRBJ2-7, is KAGVTQTPRYLIKTRGQQVTLSCSPISGHRSVSWYQQTPGQGLQFLFEYFSETQRNKGNFPGRFSGRQFSNSRSEMNVSTLELGDSALYLCASSSKRTGFYEQYFGPGTRLTVT.

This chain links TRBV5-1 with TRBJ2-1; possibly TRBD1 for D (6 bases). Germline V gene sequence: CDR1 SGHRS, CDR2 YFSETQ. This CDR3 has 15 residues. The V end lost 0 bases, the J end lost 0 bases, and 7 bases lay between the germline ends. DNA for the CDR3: TGCGCCAGCAGCTTGGGAGGGGGCTCCTACAATGAGCAGTTCTTC. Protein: CASSLGGGSYNEQFF.

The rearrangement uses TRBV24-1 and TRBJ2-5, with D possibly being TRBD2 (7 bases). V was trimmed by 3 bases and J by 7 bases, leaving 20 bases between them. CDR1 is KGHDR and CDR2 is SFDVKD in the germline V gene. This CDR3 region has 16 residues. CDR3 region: CATSDKRGALMWTQYF. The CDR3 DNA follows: TGTGCCACCAGTGATAAACGGGGGGCGCTAATGTGGACCCAGTACTTC.

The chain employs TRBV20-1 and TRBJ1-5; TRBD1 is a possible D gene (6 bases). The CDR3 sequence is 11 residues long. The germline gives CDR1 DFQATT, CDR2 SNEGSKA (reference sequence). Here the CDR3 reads CGSGEVQPQHF. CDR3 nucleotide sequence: TGCGGTTCAGGGGAAGTTCAGCCCCAGCATTTT.

The CDR3 nucleotides are TGTGCCAGCAGCCTCAGGGCGGGACCTAGCACAGATACGCAGTATTTT. This encodes CASSLRAGPSTDTQYF. The chain joins TRBV11-2 to TRBJ2-3, with D possibly TRBD2 on 6 matching bases. V shed 5 bases and J shed 0 bases, with 15 bases lying between them. Per germline, CDR1 SGHAT and CDR2 FQNNGV. This CDR3 has 16 residues.

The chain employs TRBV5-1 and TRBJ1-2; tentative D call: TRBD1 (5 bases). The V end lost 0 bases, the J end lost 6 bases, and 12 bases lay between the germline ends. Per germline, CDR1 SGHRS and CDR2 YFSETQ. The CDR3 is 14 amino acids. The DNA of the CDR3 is TGCGCCAGCAGCTTGGGACAGCTGTCCGATGGCTACACCTTC. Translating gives CASSLGQLSDGYTF.

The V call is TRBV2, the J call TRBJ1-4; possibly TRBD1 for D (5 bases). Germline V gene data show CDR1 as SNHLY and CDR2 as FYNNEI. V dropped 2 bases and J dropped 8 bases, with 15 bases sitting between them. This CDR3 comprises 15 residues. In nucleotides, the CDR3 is TGTGCCAGCAGTGAAAAGGGGCGGGATGGGGAAAAACTGTTTTTT. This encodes CASSEKGRDGEKLFF. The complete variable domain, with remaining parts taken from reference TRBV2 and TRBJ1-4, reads EPEVTQTPSHQVTQMGQEVILRCVPISNHLYFYWYRQILGQKVEFLVSFYNNEISEKSEIFDDQFSVERPDGSNFTLKIRSTKLEDSAMYFCASSEKGRDGEKLFFGSGTQLSVL.

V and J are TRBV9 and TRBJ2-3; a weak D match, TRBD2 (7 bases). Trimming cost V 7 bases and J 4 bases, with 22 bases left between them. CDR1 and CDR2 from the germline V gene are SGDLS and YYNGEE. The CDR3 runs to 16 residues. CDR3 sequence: CASERWEGGPADTQYF. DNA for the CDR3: TGTGCCAGCGAGCGATGGGAGGGGGGGCCCGCAGATACGCAGTATTTT.

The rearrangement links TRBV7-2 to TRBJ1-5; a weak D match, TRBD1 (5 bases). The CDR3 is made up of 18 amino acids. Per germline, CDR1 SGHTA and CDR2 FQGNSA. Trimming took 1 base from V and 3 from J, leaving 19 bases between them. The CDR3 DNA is TGTGCCAGCAGCTTAGTGGGCAGGTGGAGGGGTATCAATCAGCCCCAGCATTTT. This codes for CASSLVGRWRGINQPQHF.

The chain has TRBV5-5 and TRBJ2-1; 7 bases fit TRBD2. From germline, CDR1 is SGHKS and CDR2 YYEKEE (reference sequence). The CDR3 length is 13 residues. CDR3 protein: CASGKGTYNEQFF. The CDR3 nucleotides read TGTGCGAGCGGGAAGGGGACTTACAATGAGCAGTTCTTC.

DNA of the CDR3: TGTGCCAGCAGGCACCGGCAGGATGATGGCTACACCTTC. This translates into CASRHRQDDGYTF. The chain combines TRBV6-5 with TRBJ1-2; no reliable D call. The CDR3 extends over 13 amino acids. Germline-derived CDR1 and CDR2 are MNHEY and SVGAGI. The ends were cut back, 6 bases at V and 6 bases at J, with 14 bases in the middle.

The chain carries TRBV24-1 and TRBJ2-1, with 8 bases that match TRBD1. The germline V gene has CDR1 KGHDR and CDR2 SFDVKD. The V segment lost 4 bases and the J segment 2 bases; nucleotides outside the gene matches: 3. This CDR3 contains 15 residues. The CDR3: CATSEEGQAYNEQFF. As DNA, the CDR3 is TGTGCCACCAGTGAGGAGGGACAGGCCTACAATGAGCAGTTCTTC.

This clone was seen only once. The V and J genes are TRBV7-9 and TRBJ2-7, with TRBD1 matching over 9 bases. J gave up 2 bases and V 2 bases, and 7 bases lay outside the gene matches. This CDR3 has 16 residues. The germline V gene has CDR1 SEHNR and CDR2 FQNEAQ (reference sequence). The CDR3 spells CASSLLGTGGTYEQYF. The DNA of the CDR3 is TGTGCCAGCAGCTTACTTGGCACAGGGGGCACCTACGAGCAGTACTTC.

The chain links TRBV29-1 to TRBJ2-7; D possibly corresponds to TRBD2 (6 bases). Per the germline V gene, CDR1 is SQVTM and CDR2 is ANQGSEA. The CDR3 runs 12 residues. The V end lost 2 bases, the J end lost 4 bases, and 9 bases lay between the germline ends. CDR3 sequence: CSVEFGGYEQYF. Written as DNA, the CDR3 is TGCAGCGTTGAATTCGGGGGTTACGAGCAGTACTTC.

The CDR3 nucleotides read TGTGCCAGCAGAATTAGGGACAGGGCCCTTGATGGCTACACCTTC. Translated, it gives CASRIRDRALDGYTF. The rearrangement links TRBV21-1 to TRBJ1-2; TRBD1 was called by the table and not checked on the DNA. TRBV21-1 is shown as a pseudogene. The CDR3 totals 15 residues.

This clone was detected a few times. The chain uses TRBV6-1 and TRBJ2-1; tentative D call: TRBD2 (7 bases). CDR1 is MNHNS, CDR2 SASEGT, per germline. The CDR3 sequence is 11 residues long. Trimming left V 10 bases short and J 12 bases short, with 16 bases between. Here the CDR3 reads CATRGGAVQFF. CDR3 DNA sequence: TGTGCCACCCGAGGGGGGGCAGTGCAGTTCTTC.

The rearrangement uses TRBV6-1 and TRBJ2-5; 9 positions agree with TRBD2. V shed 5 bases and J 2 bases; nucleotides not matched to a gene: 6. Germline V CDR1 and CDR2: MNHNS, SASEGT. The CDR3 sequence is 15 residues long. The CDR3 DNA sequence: TGTGCCAGCAGTCTCTCTGCGGGGGGGCAAGAGACCCAGTACTTC. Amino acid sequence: CASSLSAGGQETQYF.

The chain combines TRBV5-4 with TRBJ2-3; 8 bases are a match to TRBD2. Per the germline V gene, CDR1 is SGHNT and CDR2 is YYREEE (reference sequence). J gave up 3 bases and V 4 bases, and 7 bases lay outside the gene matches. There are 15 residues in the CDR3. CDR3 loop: CASSQETSATDTQYF. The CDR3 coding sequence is TGTGCCAGCAGCCAAGAGACTAGCGCGACAGATACGCAGTATTTT. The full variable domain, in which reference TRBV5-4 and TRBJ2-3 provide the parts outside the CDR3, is ETGVTQSPTHLIKTRGQQVTLRCSSQSGHNTVSWYQQALGQGPQFIFQYYREEENGRGNFPPRFSGLQFPNYSSELNVNALELDDSALYLCASSQETSATDTQYFGPGTRLTVL.

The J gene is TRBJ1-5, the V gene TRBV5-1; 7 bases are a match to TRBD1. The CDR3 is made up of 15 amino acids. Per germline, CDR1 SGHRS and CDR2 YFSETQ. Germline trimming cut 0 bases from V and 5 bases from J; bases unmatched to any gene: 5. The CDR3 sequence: CASSLEGDSHQPQHF. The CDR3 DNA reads TGCGCCAGCAGCTTGGAGGGGGACAGCCATCAGCCCCAGCATTTT.